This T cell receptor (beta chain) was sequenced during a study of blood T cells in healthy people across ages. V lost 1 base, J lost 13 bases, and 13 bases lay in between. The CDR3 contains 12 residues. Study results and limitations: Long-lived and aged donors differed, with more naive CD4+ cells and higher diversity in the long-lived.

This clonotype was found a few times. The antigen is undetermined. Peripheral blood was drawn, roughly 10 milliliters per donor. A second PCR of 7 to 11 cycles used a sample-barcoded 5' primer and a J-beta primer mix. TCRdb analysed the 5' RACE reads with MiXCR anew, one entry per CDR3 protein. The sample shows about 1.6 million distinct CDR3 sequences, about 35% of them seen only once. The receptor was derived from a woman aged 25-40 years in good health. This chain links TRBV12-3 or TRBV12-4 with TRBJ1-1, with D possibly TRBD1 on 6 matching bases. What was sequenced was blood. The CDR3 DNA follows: TGTGCCAGCAGTTTAGGGGGGGGGGCTCTTTTCTTT. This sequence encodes CASSLGGGALFF.